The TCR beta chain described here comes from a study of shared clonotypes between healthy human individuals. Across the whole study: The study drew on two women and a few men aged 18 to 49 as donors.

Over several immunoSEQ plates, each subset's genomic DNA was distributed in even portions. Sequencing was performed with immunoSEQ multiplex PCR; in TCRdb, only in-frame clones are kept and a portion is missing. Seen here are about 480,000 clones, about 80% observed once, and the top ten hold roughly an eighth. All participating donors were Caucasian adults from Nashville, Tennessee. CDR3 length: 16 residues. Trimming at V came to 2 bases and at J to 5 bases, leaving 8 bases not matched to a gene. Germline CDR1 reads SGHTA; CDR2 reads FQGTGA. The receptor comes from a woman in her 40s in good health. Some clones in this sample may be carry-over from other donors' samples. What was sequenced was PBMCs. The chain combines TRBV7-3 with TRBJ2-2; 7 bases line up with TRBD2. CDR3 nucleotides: TGTGCCAGCAGCTTATTCGCGGGAGCGGGGACCGGGGAGCTGTTTTTT. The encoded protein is CASSLFAGAGTGELFF.